Listed below are T cell receptor beta chains from one sample, sequenced in a study of T cell changes during pregnancy in multiple sclerosis. Sequenced by immunoSEQ multiplex PCR; TCRdb stores in-frame clones only, minus some. The repertoire has 50,000 to 65,000 clones, about 88% of them found once; the top ten carry roughly 3.2%. The starting material was CD8+ T cells from peripheral blood mononuclear cells, obtained before pregnancy. These TCRs come from a female donor with multiple sclerosis, enrolled in a pregnancy study. The CDR3 runs from the conserved cysteine through the conserved F or W. Each record gives: V gene, D gene, J gene, clone size, CDR3 DNA, CDR3 protein. The D gene is left open where the match is weak. For some rows the clone size is stated as once, few or many, or as a class when expanded; others skip it.

TRBV6-5,-,TRBJ2-7,-,TGTGCCAGCAGCGGACAATATGGCTCCTACGAGCAGTACTTC,CASSGQYGSYEQYF
TRBV5-6,TRBD1,TRBJ1-2,-,TGTGCCAGCAGCGGGACCCCACAGGGGAACTATGGCTACACCTTC,CASSGTPQGNYGYTF
TRBV2,TRBD2,TRBJ2-5,-,TGTGCCAGCCGTGAGACTAGCGGGGGGGGCCAAGAGACCCAGTACTTC,CASRETSGGGQETQYF
TRBV6-5,-,TRBJ1-1,once,TGTGCCAGCAGCGAACCTCTCGGGCGCGGGACTGAAGCTTTCTTT,CASSEPLGRGTEAFF
TRBV27,-,TRBJ1-1,-,TGTGCCAGCAGTCACGGGAGGCAGACTGAAGCTTTCTTT,CASSHGRQTEAFF
TRBV4-1,-,TRBJ1-2,-,TGCGCCAGCAGCCAAAGACAGGATAATTTCTTGGGCTACACCTTC,CASSQRQDNFLGYTF
TRBV10-3,-,TRBJ1-1,-,TGTGCCATCAGTGAGTCGAATGATGGGACATTAGAAGCTTTCTTT,CAISESNDGTLEAFF
TRBV9,TRBD2,TRBJ2-7,few,TGTGCCAGCAGCGTGGCTAGCGGGTCCAACGAGCAGTACTTC,CASSVASGSNEQYF
TRBV9,TRBD1,TRBJ2-1,-,TGTGCCAGCAGCGGTACAGGGGTCAATGAGCAGTTCTTC,CASSGTGVNEQFF
TRBV13,-,TRBJ2-5,-,TGTGCCAGCAGCCCGCCCTATTCTCTAGGAGAGACCCAGTACTTC,CASSPPYSLGETQYF
TRBV19,-,TRBJ1-2,-,TGTGCCAGTAGTATGATCGGGGTGTCCTATGGCTACACCTTC,CASSMIGVSYGYTF
TRBV4-2,-,TRBJ2-1,-,TGTGCCAGCAGCCACAACCCTCCAGACAGGAGCTCCTACAATGAGCAGTTCTTC,CASSHNPPDRSSYNEQFF
TRBV11-2,TRBD2,TRBJ2-2,-,TGTGCCAGCAGCTTTTGGACTAGTGCTATCGGGGAGCTGTTTTTT,CASSFWTSAIGELFF
TRBV7-6,-,TRBJ2-3,few,TGTGCCAGCAGCTTAGATCACACGCTTACGCAGTATTTT,CASSLDHTLTQYF
TRBV7-5,-,TRBJ1-5,-,TGTGCCAGAAGCTCCGGACAGGGCGGCAATCAGCCCCAGCATTTT,CARSSGQGGNQPQHF
TRBV9,-,TRBJ1-3,-,TGTGCCAGCAGCTCGGACTTCTATCACAAACCAGGAAACACCATATATTTT,CASSSDFYHKPGNTIYF
TRBV7-6,-,TRBJ1-1,-,TGTGCCAGCAGCTTAGAGCGGAACACTGAAGCTTTCTTT,CASSLERNTEAFF
TRBV6-5,TRBD2,TRBJ2-5,few,TGTGCCAGCGCCCAACTAGCGGGATATCAAGAGACCCAGTACTTC,CASAQLAGYQETQYF
TRBV11-3,TRBD1,TRBJ1-3,-,TGTGCCAGCAGCTCAGGGGGTCCTGGAAACACCATATATTTT,CASSSGGPGNTIYF
TRBV4-2,-,TRBJ1-2,-,TGTGCCAGCAGCCAAGGCGGACAGACCCTCTATGGCTACACCTTC,CASSQGGQTLYGYTF